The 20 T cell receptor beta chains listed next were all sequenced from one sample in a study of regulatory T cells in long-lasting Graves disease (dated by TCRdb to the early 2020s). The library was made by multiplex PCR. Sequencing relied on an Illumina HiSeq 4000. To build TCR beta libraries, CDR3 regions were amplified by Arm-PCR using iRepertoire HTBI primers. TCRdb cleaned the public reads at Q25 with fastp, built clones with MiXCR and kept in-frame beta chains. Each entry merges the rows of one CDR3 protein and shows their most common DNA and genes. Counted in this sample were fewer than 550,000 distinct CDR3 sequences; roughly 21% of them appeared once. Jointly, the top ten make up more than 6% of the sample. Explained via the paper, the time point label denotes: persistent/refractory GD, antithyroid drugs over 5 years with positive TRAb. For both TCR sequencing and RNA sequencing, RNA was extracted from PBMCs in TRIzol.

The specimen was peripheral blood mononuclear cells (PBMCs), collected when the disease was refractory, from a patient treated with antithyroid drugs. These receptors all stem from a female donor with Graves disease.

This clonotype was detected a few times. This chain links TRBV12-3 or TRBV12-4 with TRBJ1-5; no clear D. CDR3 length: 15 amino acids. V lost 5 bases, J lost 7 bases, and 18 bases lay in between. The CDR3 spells CASSLPGLPGQPQHF. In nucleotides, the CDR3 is TGTGCCAGCAGTCTCCCAGGACTGCCGGGGCAGCCCCAGCATTTT.

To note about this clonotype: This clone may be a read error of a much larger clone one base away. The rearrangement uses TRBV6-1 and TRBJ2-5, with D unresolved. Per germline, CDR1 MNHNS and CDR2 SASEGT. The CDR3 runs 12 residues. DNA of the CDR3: TGTACCAGCTCTCTACACGGGGAGACCCAGTACTTC. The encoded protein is CTSSLHGETQYF.

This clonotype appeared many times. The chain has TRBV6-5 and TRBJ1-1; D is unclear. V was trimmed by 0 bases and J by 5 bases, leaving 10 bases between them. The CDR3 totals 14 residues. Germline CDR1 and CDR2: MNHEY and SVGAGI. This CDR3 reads CASSYSVQYTEAFF. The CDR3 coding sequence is TGTGCCAGCAGTTACTCGGTTCAGTATACTGAAGCTTTCTTT.

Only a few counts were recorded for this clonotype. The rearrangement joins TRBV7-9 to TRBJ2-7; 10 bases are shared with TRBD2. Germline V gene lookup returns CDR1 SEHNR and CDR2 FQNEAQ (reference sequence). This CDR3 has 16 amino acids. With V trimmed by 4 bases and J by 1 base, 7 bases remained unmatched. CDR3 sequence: CASSSTGTSESYEQYF. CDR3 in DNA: TGTGCCAGCAGCTCGACCGGGACTAGCGAATCCTACGAGCAGTACTTC. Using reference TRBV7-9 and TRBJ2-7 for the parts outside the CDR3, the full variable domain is DTGVSQNPRHKITKRGQNVTFRCDPISEHNRLYWYRQTLGQGPEFLTYFQNEAQLEKSRLLSDRFSAERPKGSFSTLEIQRTEQGDSAMYLCASSSTGTSESYEQYFGPGTRLTVT.

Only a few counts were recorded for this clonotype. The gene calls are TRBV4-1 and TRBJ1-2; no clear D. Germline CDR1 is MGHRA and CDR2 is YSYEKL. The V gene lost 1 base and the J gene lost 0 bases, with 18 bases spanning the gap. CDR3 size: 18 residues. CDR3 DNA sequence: TGCGCCAGCAGCCAAGGAGGTCTTGGGCGTGCTTCTAACTATGGCTACACCTTC. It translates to CASSQGGLGRASNYGYTF.

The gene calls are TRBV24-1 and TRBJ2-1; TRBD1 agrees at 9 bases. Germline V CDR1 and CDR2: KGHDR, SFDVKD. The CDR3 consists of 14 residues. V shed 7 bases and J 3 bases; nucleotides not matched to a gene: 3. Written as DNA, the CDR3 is TGTGCCACCAGGGGACAGGGCGGCTACAATGAGCAGTTCTTC. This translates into CATRGQGGYNEQFF.

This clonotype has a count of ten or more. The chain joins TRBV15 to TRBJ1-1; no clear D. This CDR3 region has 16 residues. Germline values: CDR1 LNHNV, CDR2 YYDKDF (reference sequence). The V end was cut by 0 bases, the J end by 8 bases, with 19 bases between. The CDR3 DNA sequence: TGTGCCACCAGCAGAGATTTCGTGGTGACGGCGATCGAAGCTTTCTTT. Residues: CATSRDFVVTAIEAFF.

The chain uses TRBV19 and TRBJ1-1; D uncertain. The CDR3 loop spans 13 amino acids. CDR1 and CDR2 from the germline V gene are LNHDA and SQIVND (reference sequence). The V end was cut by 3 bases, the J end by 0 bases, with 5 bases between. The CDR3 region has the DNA TGTGCCAGTAGTATGGTGGTGAACACTGAAGCTTTCTTT. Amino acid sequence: CASSMVVNTEAFF.

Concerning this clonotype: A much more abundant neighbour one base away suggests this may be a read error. Here the CDR3 reads CASSLGGPKLNTEAFF. CDR3 DNA: TGTGCCAGCAGCTTAGGAGGCCCTAAGCTGAACACTGAAGCTTTCTTT. V usage is TRBV11-2 and J usage is TRBJ1-1; unclear D gene. Germline CDR1 reads SGHAT; CDR2 reads FQNNGV. The CDR3 length is 16 residues. Between the trimmed V and J ends, which lost 1 base and 0 bases, there was a span of 12 bases.

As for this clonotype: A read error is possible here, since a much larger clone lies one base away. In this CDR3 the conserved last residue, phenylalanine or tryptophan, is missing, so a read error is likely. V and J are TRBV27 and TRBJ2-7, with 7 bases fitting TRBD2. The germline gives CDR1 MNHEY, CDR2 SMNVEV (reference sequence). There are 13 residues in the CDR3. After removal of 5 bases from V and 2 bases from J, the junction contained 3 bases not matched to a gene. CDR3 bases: TGTGCCAGCAGTGGGGAGGGGACCTACGAGCAGTACCTC. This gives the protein CASSGEGTYEQYL.

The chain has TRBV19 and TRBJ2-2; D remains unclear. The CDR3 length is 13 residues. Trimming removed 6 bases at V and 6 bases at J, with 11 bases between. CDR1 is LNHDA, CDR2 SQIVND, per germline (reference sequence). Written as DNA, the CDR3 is TGTGCCAGTAGCATCATCCTCGCCGGGGAGCTGTTTTTT. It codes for CASSIILAGELFF.

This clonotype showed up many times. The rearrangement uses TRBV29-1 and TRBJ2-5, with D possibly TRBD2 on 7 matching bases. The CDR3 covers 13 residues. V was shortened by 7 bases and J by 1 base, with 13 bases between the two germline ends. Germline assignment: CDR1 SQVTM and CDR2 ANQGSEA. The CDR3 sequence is CSARGGGQETQYF. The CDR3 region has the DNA TGCAGCGCCCGCGGGGGCGGCCAAGAGACCCAGTACTTC.

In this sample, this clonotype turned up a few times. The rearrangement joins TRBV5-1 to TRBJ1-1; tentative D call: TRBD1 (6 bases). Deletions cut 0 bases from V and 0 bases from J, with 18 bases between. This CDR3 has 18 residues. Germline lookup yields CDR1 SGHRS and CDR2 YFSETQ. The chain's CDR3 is CASSLATLRGGMNTEAFF. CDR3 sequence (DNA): TGCGCCAGCAGCTTGGCTACCCTTCGGGGGGGCATGAACACTGAAGCTTTCTTT.

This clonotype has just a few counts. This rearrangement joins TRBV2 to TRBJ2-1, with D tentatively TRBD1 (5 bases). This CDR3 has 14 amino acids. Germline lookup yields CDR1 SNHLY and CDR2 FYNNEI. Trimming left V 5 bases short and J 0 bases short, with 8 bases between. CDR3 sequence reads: CASSRGLSYNEQFF. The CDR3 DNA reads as TGTGCCAGCAGTAGGGGCCTCTCCTACAATGAGCAGTTCTTC.

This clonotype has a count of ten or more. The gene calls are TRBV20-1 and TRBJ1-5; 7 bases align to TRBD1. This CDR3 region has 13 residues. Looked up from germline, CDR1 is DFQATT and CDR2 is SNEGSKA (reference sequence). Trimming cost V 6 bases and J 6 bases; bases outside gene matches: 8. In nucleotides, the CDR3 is TGCAGTGCAACTGGACAGGTCGGTCAGCCCCAGCATTTT. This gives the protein CSATGQVGQPQHF.

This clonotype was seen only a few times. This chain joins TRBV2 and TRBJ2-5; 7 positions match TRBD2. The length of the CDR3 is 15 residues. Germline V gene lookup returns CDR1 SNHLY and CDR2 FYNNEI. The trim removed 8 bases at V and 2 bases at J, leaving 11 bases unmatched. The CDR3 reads CASPSGAGIQETQYF. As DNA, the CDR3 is TGTGCCAGCCCGTCGGGAGCGGGGATACAAGAGACCCAGTACTTC. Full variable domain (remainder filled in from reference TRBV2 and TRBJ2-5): EPEVTQTPSHQVTQMGQEVILRCVPISNHLYFYWYRQILGQKVEFLVSFYNNEISEKSEIFDDQFSVERPDGSNFTLKIRSTKLEDSAMYFCASPSGAGIQETQYFGPGTRLLVL.

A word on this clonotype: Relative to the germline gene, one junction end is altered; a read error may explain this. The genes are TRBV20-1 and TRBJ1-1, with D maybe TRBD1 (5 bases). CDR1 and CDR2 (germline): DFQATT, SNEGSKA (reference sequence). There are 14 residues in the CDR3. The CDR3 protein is CSASKDTLYTGAFF. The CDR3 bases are TGCAGTGCTTCAAAGGACACACTCTACACTGGAGCTTTCTTT.

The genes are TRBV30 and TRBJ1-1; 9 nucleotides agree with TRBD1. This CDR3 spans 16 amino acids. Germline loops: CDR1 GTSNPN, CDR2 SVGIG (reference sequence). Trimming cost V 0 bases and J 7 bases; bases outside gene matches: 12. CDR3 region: CAWSVGTGIFLGEAFF. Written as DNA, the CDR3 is TGTGCCTGGAGTGTTGGGACAGGGATTTTTTTGGGTGAAGCTTTCTTT.

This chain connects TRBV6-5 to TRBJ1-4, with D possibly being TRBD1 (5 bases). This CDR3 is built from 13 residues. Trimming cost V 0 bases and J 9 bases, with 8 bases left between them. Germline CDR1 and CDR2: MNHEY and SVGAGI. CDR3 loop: CASSYSGDQKLFF. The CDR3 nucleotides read TGTGCCAGCAGTTACTCGGGGGACCAAAAACTGTTTTTT.

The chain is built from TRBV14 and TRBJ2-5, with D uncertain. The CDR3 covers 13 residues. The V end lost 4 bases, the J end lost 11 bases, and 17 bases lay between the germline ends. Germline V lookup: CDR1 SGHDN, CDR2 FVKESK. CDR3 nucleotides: TGTGCCAGCAGCCCAAGTCCCCCCAGTATTCAGTACTTC. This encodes CASSPSPPSIQYF.